Below are 11 T cell receptor beta chains sequenced from a single sample in a study of immune evolution from preneoplasia to lung adenocarcinoma. TCRdb's table, derived via immunoSEQ multiplex PCR, lists solely in-frame clones and lacks some. The sample has about 7,900 clones; around 80% are singletons. The sample comprised FFPE adjacent normal lung tissue. The receptor source for this set is a person aged 65 to 85 with lung adenocarcinoma.

There are a few counts of this clone. The rearrangement links TRBV18 to TRBJ2-5; the D call may be TRBD1 or TRBD2 (5 bases each). Germline assignment: CDR1 KGHSH and CDR2 LQKENI. The CDR3 is made up of 14 amino acids. Between the trimmed V and J ends, which lost 3 bases and 3 bases, there was a span of 11 bases. In nucleotides, the CDR3 is TGTGCCAGCTCACCTTCGGGACGTAAAGAGACCCAGTACTTC. As protein: CASSPSGRKETQYF.

The chain recombines TRBV11-2 with TRBJ2-3; 7 positions match TRBD2. V was clipped by 1 base and J by 2 bases; unmatched bases: 3. Germline CDR1 and CDR2: SGHAT and FQNNGV. The CDR3 has 15 residues. The CDR3 here is CASSLVGGITDTQYF. The CDR3 DNA reads as TGTGCCAGCAGCTTAGTCGGGGGGATCACAGATACGCAGTATTTT.

As for this clone: Other DNA sequences from this sample encode an identical CDR3 as well. This rearrangement joins TRBV28 to TRBJ2-3; 7 bases fit TRBD2. The CDR3 sequence is 14 residues long. Germline trimming cut 3 bases from V and 1 base from J; bases unmatched to any gene: 1. CDR1 and CDR2 (germline): MDHEN, SYDVKM. The CDR3 sequence is CASSFLAGTDTQYF. In DNA, the CDR3 is TGTGCCAGCAGTTTCCTAGCGGGCACAGATACGCAGTATTTT.

This sequence joins TRBV9 and TRBJ1-3; 8 bases line up with TRBD1. Looked up from germline, CDR1 is SGDLS and CDR2 is YYNGEE. The CDR3 totals 16 residues. The V gene end was trimmed by 3 bases and the J gene end by 0 bases; junction bases not matched to a gene: 5. The CDR3: CASSASGGDSGNTIYF. The DNA of the CDR3 is TGTGCCAGCAGCGCCTCAGGGGGCGACTCTGGAAACACCATATATTTT.

This clone is large by share. The chain carries TRBV7-9 and TRBJ2-7, with TRBD2 matching 7 bases. There are 15 residues in the CDR3. V lost 1 base to trimming and J lost 2 bases; unmatched junction nucleotides: 5. From germline, CDR1 is SEHNR and CDR2 FQNEAQ (reference sequence). The CDR3, as DNA: TGTGCCAGCAGCTTAGGGCGGGGGACCACCTACGAGCAGTACTTC. Its translation: CASSLGRGTTYEQYF. Supplemented by reference TRBV7-9 and TRBJ2-7, the full variable domain reads DTGVSQNPRHKITKRGQNVTFRCDPISEHNRLYWYRQTLGQGPEFLTYFQNEAQLEKSRLLSDRFSAERPKGSFSTLEIQRTEQGDSAMYLCASSLGRGTTYEQYFGPGTRLTVT.

This clone was seen once. This chain uses TRBV19 with TRBJ1-2; the D gene is possibly TRBD1 (6 bases). The CDR3 consists of 13 residues. Trimming took off 10 bases at V and 8 bases at J, with 20 bases between the two ends. CDR1 and CDR2 (germline): LNHDA, SQIVND (reference sequence). CDR3 residues: CANPRDTYVGYTF. CDR3 in DNA: TGTGCCAACCCCCGGGACACCTATGTGGGCTACACCTTC. The full variable domain, completed using reference TRBV19 and TRBJ1-2, is DGGITQSPKYLFRKEGQNVTLSCEQNLNHDAMYWYRQDPGQGLRLIYYSQIVNDFQKGDIAEGYSVSREKKESFPLTVTSAQKNPTAFYLCANPRDTYVGYTFGSGTRLTVV.

The genes are TRBV6-1 and TRBJ2-5; D is unresolved. With 0 bases removed from V and 2 bases from J, the gap between germline ends came to 7 bases. CDR1 MNHNS and CDR2 SASEGT come from the germline V gene. This CDR3 is built from 14 residues. The CDR3 region has the DNA TGTGCCAGCAGTGAAGCGTGGGGTCAAGAGACCCAGTACTTC. Its protein is CASSEAWGQETQYF.

The chain carries TRBV30 and TRBJ2-7; TRBD1 aligns across 8 bases. With 4 bases clipped from V and 2 bases from J, the junction kept 4 bases outside the gene matches. The germline V gene encodes CDR1 GTSNPN and CDR2 SVGIG (reference sequence). The CDR3 runs 13 residues. CDR3: CAWNKGQAYEQYF. CDR3 DNA sequence: TGTGCCTGGAACAAGGGACAGGCCTACGAGCAGTACTTC.

This sequence joins TRBV6-5 and TRBJ1-2; D is perhaps TRBD1 (5 bases). This CDR3 has 11 residues. Germline assignment: CDR1 MNHEY and CDR2 SVGAGI. Trimming cost V 10 bases and J 1 base, with 7 bases left between them. The DNA of the CDR3 is TGTGCCATCGGGGGTAACTATGGCTACACCTTC. This gives the protein CAIGGNYGYTF.

This clone was counted once. The rearrangement uses TRBV27 and TRBJ2-7; 10 bases match TRBD1. V lost 6 bases, J lost 6 bases, and 5 bases stayed unmatched. Germline CDR1 is MNHEY and CDR2 is SMNVEV (reference sequence). CDR3 length equals 13 residues. This CDR3 reads CASRRDRGGEQYF. The CDR3 DNA follows: TGTGCCAGCAGGAGGGACAGGGGCGGCGAGCAGTACTTC.

This clone appeared a few times. The chain links TRBV28 to TRBJ1-5, with D unresolved. The CDR3 totals 13 residues. The germline V gene has CDR1 MDHEN and CDR2 SYDVKM. V lost 5 bases and J lost 5, with 10 bases in between. In DNA, the CDR3 is TGTGCCAGCAGTCTGACGAGTCATCAGCCCCAGCATTTT. This gives the protein CASSLTSHQPQHF.